This TCR beta chain comes out of a study of CD8 T cells in Susac syndrome. Study-level findings and limits: That the number of individuals in its TCR sequencing and HLA analysis was relatively small was acknowledged by the study.

TEMRA cells were FACS-enriched, while CD8+ and CD4+ T cells were negatively isolated. Remarks on this clonotype: Its antigen remains unknown.

This CDR3 is 15 amino acids long. Losses at the gene ends were 2 bases for V and 6 bases for J; bases not matched to a gene: 7. Germline CDR1 reads MDHEN; CDR2 reads SYDVKM. When the RNA was reverse transcribed, random hexamers were used with an input of about 0.5 to 1 ug. An immunoSEQ multiplex PCR amplified TCR beta CDR3 over 54 Vbeta and 13 Jbeta. TCRdb fed the immunoSEQ multiplex PCR reads into MiXCR, producing one record per CDR3 protein. The sample lists 65,000 to 80,000 distinct CDR3 sequences, roughly nine tenths occurring once. The specimen was CD8+ T cells from PBMCs. This sequence was found in a human donor with multiple sclerosis. V is TRBV28 and J is TRBJ2-7; TRBD1 agrees at 10 bases. The CDR3 sequence: CASSLTGTGASEQYF. CDR3 nucleotide sequence: TGTGCCAGCAGTTTAACCGGGACAGGGGCCAGCGAGCAGTACTTC.